Listed here are 26 T cell receptor beta chains from one sample, sequenced in a study of T cell repertoires in cytomegalovirus infection. MiXCR, run by TCRdb on the reads, gives a single entry per CDR3 protein. This table has approximately 140,000 distinct CDR3 sequences, about 6.1% appearing once. Specimen: PBMCs. The origin of the receptors is a human donor in good health (CMV status not recorded). Some clones in this sample may be carry-over from other donors' samples.

This clonotype was seen many times. This chain joins TRBV7-3 and TRBJ2-3; D gene uncertain. CDR3 length equals 14 residues. Germline values: CDR1 SGHTA, CDR2 FQGTGA. Deletions cut 5 bases from V and 6 bases from J, with 15 bases between. In DNA, the CDR3 is TGTGCCAGCAGCGTTATAGGCGGTACCGATACGCAGTATTTT. Encoded protein: CASSVIGGTDTQYF.

This clonotype has at least ten counts. The V gene is TRBV7-9, the J gene TRBJ1-5; D call uncertain. This CDR3 contains 16 residues. CDR1 is SEHNR and CDR2 is FQNEAQ in the germline V gene (reference sequence). V gave up 5 bases and J gave up 4 bases, with 18 bases separating them. CDR3 nucleotides: TGTGCCAGCAGCCCCGACAAGTTCCCCCTTAATCAGCCCCAGCATTTT. Its translation is CASSPDKFPLNQPQHF.

In its sample, this clonotype was seen a few times. The CDR3 reads CASWAGAGTTEAFF. DNA for the CDR3: TGTGCCAGCTGGGCAGGAGCGGGGACCACTGAAGCTTTCTTT. The J gene is TRBJ1-1, the V gene TRBV6-1, with TRBD1 as a possible D gene (5 bases). The ends were cut back, 8 bases at V and 4 bases at J, with 17 bases in the middle. The CDR3 has 14 residues. Germline-derived CDR1 and CDR2 are MNHNS and SASEGT.

This clonotype was seen a few times. This rearrangement joins TRBV6-1 to TRBJ2-7; unclear D gene. This CDR3 spans 13 amino acids. Trimming stripped 8 bases from V and 0 bases from J, with 11 bases between. CDR1 is MNHNS, CDR2 SASEGT, per germline. In DNA, the CDR3 is TGTGCCAGCCAAGAAGGAGCCTCCTACGAGCAGTACTTC. Translating it yields CASQEGASYEQYF.

This clonotype was recorded at least ten times. The chain joins TRBV5-4 to TRBJ2-1; perhaps TRBD2 as D (7 bases). Trimming removed 4 bases at V and 3 bases at J, with 17 bases between. The germline CDR1 and CDR2 sequences are SGHNT and YYREEE (reference sequence). CDR3 size: 16 residues. The CDR3 loop is CASSPKGGGNYNEQFF. The DNA of the CDR3 is TGTGCCAGCAGCCCTAAGGGGGGGGGTAACTACAATGAGCAGTTCTTC.

This clonotype has more than one count but fewer than ten. The chain has TRBV29-1 and TRBJ2-3; unclear D gene. The germline CDR1 and CDR2 sequences are SQVTM and ANQGSEA. This CDR3 has 13 amino acids. V lost 2 bases, J lost 1 base, and 7 bases lay in between. The CDR3 here is CSVEQAGTDTQYF. CDR3 DNA: TGCAGCGTTGAACAGGCGGGCACAGATACGCAGTATTTT.

This clonotype was seen repeatedly, ten times or more. CDR3 amino acids: CASSYDRVRDTQYF. As DNA, the CDR3 is TGTGCCAGCAGTTATGACAGGGTGAGAGATACGCAGTATTTT. The gene calls are TRBV6-2 or TRBV6-3 and TRBJ2-3, with 7 bases lining up with TRBD1. V lost 3 bases to trimming and J lost 5 bases; unmatched junction nucleotides: 5. The length of the CDR3 is 14 residues. The germline V gene has CDR1 MNHEY and CDR2 SVGEGT.

The chain joins TRBV30 to TRBJ1-1, with D perhaps TRBD1 (6 bases). Germline assignment: CDR1 GTSNPN and CDR2 SVGIG (reference sequence). The CDR3 extends over 12 amino acids. Trimming took off 8 bases at V and 8 bases at J, with 18 bases between the two ends. In DNA form, the CDR3 reads TGTGCCAGGACTGACAGGATTTTGGAAGCTTTCTTT. Translated, it gives CARTDRILEAFF. The variable domain in full, with the rest retrieved from reference TRBV30 and TRBJ1-1, is SQTIHQWPATLVQPVGSPLSLECTVEGTSNPNLYWYRQAAGRGLQLLFYSVGIGQISSEVPQNLSASRPQDRQFILSSKKLLLSDSGFYLCARTDRILEAFFGQGTRLTVV.

This clonotype has at least ten counts. V usage is TRBV6-5 and J usage is TRBJ2-5; 7 bases line up with TRBD2. The J segment lost 2 bases and the V segment lost 8 bases, leaving 5 bases of the junction unmatched. The CDR3 length is 13 residues. CDR1 and CDR2 from the germline V gene are MNHEY and SVGAGI. The CDR3 coding sequence is TGTGCCAGCGGGAGGGACCAACAAGAGACCCAGTACTTC. Translated, it gives CASGRDQQETQYF.

In DNA, the CDR3 is TGTGCTAGTGGTTTGGTACGAAGGTTCCAGGGTTGGTCTGAAGCTTTCTTT. This encodes CASGLVRRFQGWSEAFF. This chain joins TRBV12-5 and TRBJ1-1, with D possibly matching TRBD1 (5 bases). CDR1 and CDR2 (germline): LGHNT, FRNRAP. V dropped 0 bases and J dropped 6 bases, with 20 bases sitting between them. The CDR3 extends over 17 amino acids. Supplemented by reference TRBV12-5 and TRBJ1-1, the full variable domain reads DARVTQTPRHKVTEMGQEVTMRCQPILGHNTVFWYRQTMMQGLELLAYFRNRAPLDDSGMPKDRFSAEMPDATLATLKIQPSEPRDSAVYFCASGLVRRFQGWSEAFFGQGTRLTVV.

This clonotype was seen a handful of times. The chain uses TRBV30 and TRBJ1-1; D is unclear. The V gene lost 8 bases and the J gene lost 3 bases, with 16 bases spanning the gap. The germline CDR1 and CDR2 sequences are GTSNPN and SVGIG (reference sequence). This CDR3 region has 13 residues. The CDR3 sequence is CANKGSEDTEAFF. In DNA form, the CDR3 reads TGTGCCAATAAAGGGAGTGAGGACACTGAAGCTTTCTTT.

The V and J genes are TRBV4-3 and TRBJ2-1, with a possible D match to TRBD1 (6 bases). Looked up from germline, CDR1 is LGHNA and CDR2 is YSLEER. V shed 0 bases and J shed 6 bases, with 12 bases lying between them. The CDR3 extends over 15 amino acids. CDR3 protein: CASSQDPGRGNEQFF. The CDR3 DNA reads TGCGCCAGCAGCCAAGATCCCGGCAGGGGCAATGAGCAGTTCTTC.

J is TRBJ1-1 and V is TRBV18, with 7 positions matching TRBD1. Looked up from germline, CDR1 is KGHSH and CDR2 is LQKENI. V lost 4 bases, J lost 3 bases, and 5 bases stayed unmatched. The CDR3 is 14 amino acids. CDR3 bases: TGTGCCAGCTCACAGGAACAGGGGCACACTGAAGCTTTCTTT. Translating gives CASSQEQGHTEAFF.

The sample holds many counts of this clonotype. The gene calls are TRBV7-9 and TRBJ1-3; D perhaps matches TRBD1 (5 bases). This CDR3 is built from 15 residues. Germline values: CDR1 SEHNR, CDR2 FQNEAQ (reference sequence). V lost 2 bases and J lost 4, with 12 bases in between. In DNA, the CDR3 is TGTGCCAGCAGCTTACGAGAGGGGAGCGGAAACACCATATATTTT. Amino acids: CASSLREGSGNTIYF.

This clonotype appeared many times. The genes are TRBV12-3 or TRBV12-4 and TRBJ2-3, with D maybe TRBD2 (6 bases). V lost 4 bases, J lost 0 bases, and 11 bases lay in between. This CDR3 region has 15 residues. In DNA form, the CDR3 reads TGTGCCAGCAGTTCTGTCGGGGGAAGCACAGATACGCAGTATTTT. This translates into CASSSVGGSTDTQYF.

The chain links TRBV10-3 to TRBJ2-1; D is uncertain. V shed 8 bases and J shed 7 bases, with 21 bases lying between them. Per germline, CDR1 ENHRY and CDR2 SYGVKD. This CDR3 region has 15 residues. As DNA, the CDR3 is TGTGCCATCGGCAACTCCGGAACCAGTTTGAATGAGCAGTTCTTC. It codes for CAIGNSGTSLNEQFF.

This clonotype showed up many times. This rearrangement joins TRBV7-2 to TRBJ2-3; D may be TRBD2 (6 bases). Germline CDR1 and CDR2: SGHTA and FQGNSA. Trimming removed 7 bases from V and 4 bases from J, with 21 bases in between. The CDR3 is 16 residues long. DNA for the CDR3: TGTGCCAGCACCCAGCGCCCCGCAGCGGGCGCAGATACGCAGTATTTT. Translated: CASTQRPAAGADTQYF.

This clonotype was seen a handful of times. The CDR3 DNA is TGCGCCAGCAGGCAGGATATCAATCAGCCCCAGCATTTT. Translated: CASRQDINQPQHF. The chain carries TRBV5-1 and TRBJ1-5; D unclear. Looked up from germline, CDR1 is SGHRS and CDR2 is YFSETQ. Deletions cut 5 bases from V and 3 bases from J, with 9 bases between. The CDR3 extends over 13 amino acids.

The chain employs TRBV28 and TRBJ1-1, with TRBD1 as a possible D gene (5 bases). Trimming pared 4 bases from V and 0 bases from J, leaving 15 bases between. The germline CDR1 and CDR2 sequences are MDHEN and SYDVKM. This CDR3 region has 16 residues. The CDR3 DNA is TGTGCCAGCAGTTCTATAGGTCGGGGGATGAACACTGAAGCTTTCTTT. Translating it yields CASSSIGRGMNTEAFF.

This clonotype has ten or more counts. The chain links TRBV10-3 to TRBJ1-1, with TRBD1 matching 8 bases. The CDR3 contains 13 residues. Germline-derived CDR1 and CDR2 are ENHRY and SYGVKD. V was pared by 8 bases and J by 3 bases, with 5 bases of the junction left unmatched. CDR3 in amino acids: CAIGAGGYTEAFF. Here the CDR3 DNA reads TGTGCCATCGGAGCAGGGGGCTACACTGAAGCTTTCTTT.

This clonotype showed up many times. The chain is built from TRBV10-1 and TRBJ1-5, with TRBD1 identical over 7 bases. Unmatched junction bases numbered 3, after V lost 9 bases and J lost 1 base. This CDR3 comprises 13 residues. Per germline, CDR1 WNHNN and CDR2 SYGVQD (reference sequence). The CDR3 coding sequence is TGCGCCAGACGGGACAGAAGCAATCAGCCCCAGCATTTT. The encoded protein is CARRDRSNQPQHF.

This clonotype was picked up many times. The chain has TRBV6-1 and TRBJ2-1; 9 bases fit TRBD2. CDR3 length: 15 amino acids. Losses at the gene ends were 5 bases for V and 7 bases for J; bases not matched to a gene: 9. In germline, CDR1 is MNHNS, CDR2 SASEGT. The DNA of the CDR3 is TGTGCCAGCAGTCCCCAAGCGGGGGGCTTGAATGAGCAGTTCTTC. This codes for CASSPQAGGLNEQFF.

This clonotype has ten or more counts. The J gene is TRBJ1-2, the V gene TRBV6-6; 7 nucleotides agree with TRBD1. V lost 4 bases to trimming and J lost 6 bases; unmatched junction nucleotides: 17. Germline CDR1 is MNHNY and CDR2 is SVGAGI (reference sequence). This CDR3 spans 17 amino acids. This CDR3 is CASSSPLGSGQQHGYTF. The CDR3 DNA reads TGTGCCAGCAGTTCCCCTCTCGGATCGGGACAGCAACATGGCTACACCTTC.

This clonotype was recorded at least ten times. V gene TRBV7-2 combines with J gene TRBJ2-1; D may be TRBD2 (6 bases). Germline loops: CDR1 SGHTA, CDR2 FQGNSA. The CDR3 is made up of 15 amino acids. Trimming stripped 0 bases from V and 3 bases from J, with 9 bases between. This CDR3 is CASSLAGLHYNEQFF. The DNA of the CDR3 is TGTGCCAGCAGCTTAGCCGGACTACACTACAATGAGCAGTTCTTC.

V usage is TRBV5-1 and J usage is TRBJ2-6, with TRBD1 matching 7 bases. CDR3 length equals 19 residues. Unmatched junction bases numbered 10, after V lost 1 base and J lost 0 bases. Germline-derived CDR1 and CDR2 are SGHRS and YFSETQ. In DNA form, the CDR3 reads TGCGCCAGCAGCTTGCGATGGACAGGTGACAGCTCTGGGGCCAACGTCCTGACTTTC. Its translation is CASSLRWTGDSSGANVLTF.

This clonotype was seen repeatedly, ten times or more. The V and J genes are TRBV20-1 and TRBJ2-3, with unresolved D. The germline CDR1 and CDR2 sequences are DFQATT and SNEGSKA (reference sequence). V shed 6 bases and J shed 6 bases, with 16 bases lying between them. The length of the CDR3 is 13 residues. The CDR3 loop reads CSATYPQVDTQYF. The CDR3 nucleotides read TGCAGTGCCACGTACCCGCAGGTCGATACGCAGTATTTT.